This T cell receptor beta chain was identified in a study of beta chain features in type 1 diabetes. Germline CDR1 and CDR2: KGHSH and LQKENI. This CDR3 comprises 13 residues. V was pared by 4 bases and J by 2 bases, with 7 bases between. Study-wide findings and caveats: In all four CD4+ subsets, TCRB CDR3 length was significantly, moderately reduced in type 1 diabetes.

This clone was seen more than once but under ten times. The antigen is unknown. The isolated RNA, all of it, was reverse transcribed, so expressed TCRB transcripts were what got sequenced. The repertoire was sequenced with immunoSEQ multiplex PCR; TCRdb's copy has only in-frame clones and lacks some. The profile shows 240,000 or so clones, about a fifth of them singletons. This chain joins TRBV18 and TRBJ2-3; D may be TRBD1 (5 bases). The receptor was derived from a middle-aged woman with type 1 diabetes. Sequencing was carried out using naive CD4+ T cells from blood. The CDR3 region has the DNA TGTGCCAGCTCACAGGGGATCACAGATACGCAGTATTTT. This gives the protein CASSQGITDTQYF.